These 32 T cell receptor beta chains originate from one sample sequenced in a study of human T cells and chemical hapten exposure. Indicated time point: patch test 2, 6 weeks after DPC sensitization. Specified treatment: therapeutic diphenylcyclopropenone sensitization with weekly scalp DPC. One entry per CDR3 protein results from TCRdb running MiXCR on the RACE reads. Found here are more than 110,000 distinct CDR3 sequences, 12% of them singletons; the top ten hold 1.1% to 1.5%. This material consisted of whole blood, taken in connection with sensitization to the hapten diphenylcyclopropenone (DPC). These TCRs come from a woman aged 45-65 years with alopecia areata. Some clones in this sample may be carry-over from other donors' samples.

This clonotype was seen at least ten times. The chain recombines TRBV7-8 with TRBJ2-2; D is possibly TRBD2 (7 bases). Germline assignment: CDR1 SGHVS and CDR2 FQNEAQ. Trimming took 5 bases from V and 5 from J, leaving 18 bases between them. The CDR3 runs to 16 residues. This CDR3 is CASSNLAAQGTGELFF. CDR3 in DNA: TGTGCCAGCAGCAACCTAGCGGCCCAGGGGACCGGGGAGCTGTTTTTT.

In its sample, this clonotype was seen a few times. This rearrangement joins TRBV5-1 to TRBJ2-1, with 10 positions matching TRBD2. Germline V gene data show CDR1 as SGHRS and CDR2 as YFSETQ. The CDR3 is 15 residues long. V lost 4 bases and J lost 6; bases outside the gene matches: 7. The CDR3 protein is CASSLTSGIANEQFF. Here the CDR3 DNA reads TGCGCCAGCAGCCTAACTAGCGGGATAGCCAATGAGCAGTTCTTC.

The J gene is TRBJ2-7, the V gene TRBV12-3 or TRBV12-4, with 7 nucleotides matching TRBD2. The trim removed 10 bases at V and 9 bases at J, leaving 9 bases unmatched. The CDR3 covers 11 residues. The CDR3 loop reads CAIPSGEGQYF. The CDR3 DNA follows: TGTGCCATCCCTTCGGGGGAGGGGCAGTACTTC.

This clonotype was observed a few times. The chain employs TRBV21-1 and TRBJ2-3; TRBD2 is the table's D call and was not checked against the DNA. TRBV21-1 is recorded as a pseudogene. The CDR3 is 16 amino acids. CDR3 sequence reads: CASSRGLPNWTDTQYF. In DNA form, the CDR3 reads TGTGCCAGCAGCAGGGGACTACCGAATTGGACAGATACGCAGTATTTT.

This clonotype occurred a few times. The genes are TRBV10-2 and TRBJ2-1; D gene unclear. This CDR3 is 12 amino acids long. Germline V gene sequence: CDR1 WSHSY, CDR2 SAAADI. Trimming cost V 2 bases and J 3 bases, with 2 bases left between them. Here the CDR3 reads CASSEVYNEQFF. CDR3 nucleotide sequence: TGCGCCAGCAGTGAGGTCTACAATGAGCAGTTCTTC.

The sample holds a few counts of this clonotype. This rearrangement joins TRBV20-1 to TRBJ2-5, with TRBD2 as a possible D gene (6 bases). The germline CDR1 and CDR2 sequences are DFQATT and SNEGSKA (reference sequence). The CDR3 spans 13 residues. V lost 5 bases to trimming and J lost 0 bases, with 10 bases between them. As DNA, the CDR3 is TGCAGTGCTCGGGACTCTAACCAAGAGACCCAGTACTTC. Translation gives CSARDSNQETQYF.

The chain carries TRBV9 and TRBJ2-5, with 12 bases matching TRBD2. This CDR3 has 18 amino acids. V lost 0 bases to trimming and J lost 1 base; unmatched junction nucleotides: 7. Germline V gene lookup returns CDR1 SGDLS and CDR2 YYNGEE. The CDR3 DNA sequence: TGTGCCAGCAGCGTAGCGACTAGCGGGAGCCCAGTCCAAGAGACCCAGTACTTC. Its translation: CASSVATSGSPVQETQYF. Together with reference TRBV9 and TRBJ2-5, the CDR3 gives the full variable domain: DSGVTQTPKHLITATGQRVTLRCSPRSGDLSVYWYQQSLDQGLQFLIQYYNGEERAKGNILERFSAQQFPDLHSELNLSSLELGDSALYFCASSVATSGSPVQETQYFGPGTRLLVL.

V gene TRBV3-1 combines with J gene TRBJ2-2, with D perhaps matching TRBD1 or TRBD2 (6 bases each). CDR1 and CDR2 from the germline V gene are LGHDT and YNNKEL (reference sequence). V was clipped by 5 bases and J by 0 bases, with 10 bases between them. The CDR3 is made up of 15 amino acids. The CDR3 DNA is TGTGCCAGCAGCGTCGGGGGCTCGAACACCGGGGAGCTGTTTTTT. Its translation: CASSVGGSNTGELFF. Full variable domain (outside the CDR3, taken from reference TRBV3-1 and TRBJ2-2): DTAVSQTPKYLVTQMGNDKSIKCEQNLGHDTMYWYKQDSKKFLKIMFSYNNKELIINETVPNRFSPKSPDKAHLNLHINSLELGDSAVYFCASSVGGSNTGELFFGEGSRLTVL.

This clonotype occurred a few times. The chain has TRBV20-1 and TRBJ1-1; the match to TRBD1 covers 8 bases. This CDR3 is built from 14 residues. The ends lost 3 bases at V and 10 bases at J; junction bases unmatched: 13. Germline CDR1 DFQATT, CDR2 SNEGSKA (reference sequence). The CDR3 protein is CSASAIQGAVRAFF. The CDR3 nucleotides read TGCAGTGCTAGTGCTATTCAGGGGGCAGTGCGAGCTTTCTTT.

This clonotype was found many times. This rearrangement joins TRBV19 to TRBJ2-3, with TRBD2 matching over 11 bases. The CDR3 is made up of 13 amino acids. In germline, CDR1 is LNHDA, CDR2 SQIVND (reference sequence). J lost 7 bases, V lost 9 bases, and 6 bases had no gene match. As DNA, the CDR3 is TGTGCCAGCCCTAGACTAGCGGGGCATACGCAGTATTTT. This encodes CASPRLAGHTQYF.

The CDR3 here is CASSMGTQETQYF. The DNA for the CDR3 is TGTGCCAGCAGCATGGGGACCCAAGAGACCCAGTACTTC. J is TRBJ2-5 and V is TRBV7-3; D may be TRBD1 or TRBD2 (5 bases each). Trimming shortened V by 5 bases and J by 1 base, and 8 bases separated the two germline ends. Germline CDR1 and CDR2: SGHTA and FQGTGA. This CDR3 has 13 amino acids. The variable domain in full, completed from reference TRBV7-3 and TRBJ2-5, reads GAGVSQTPSNKVTEKGKYVELRCDPISGHTALYWYRQSLGQGPEFLIYFQGTGAADDSGLPNDRFFAVRPEGSVSTLKIQRTERGDSAVYLCASSMGTQETQYFGPGTRLLVL.

This clonotype was recorded many times. The V and J genes are TRBV10-2 and TRBJ2-1; D possibly corresponds to TRBD2 (6 bases). Trimming shortened V by 8 bases and J by 0 bases, and 11 bases separated the two germline ends. This CDR3 comprises 14 residues. CDR1 and CDR2 from the germline V gene are WSHSY and SAAADI. Written as DNA, the CDR3 is TGCGCCAGCTCCCAGGGAGGCTCCTACAATGAGCAGTTCTTC. Its translation: CASSQGGSYNEQFF.

This clonotype was picked up a small number of times. J is TRBJ1-4 and V is TRBV20-1; no firm D call. Per germline, CDR1 DFQATT and CDR2 SNEGSKA (reference sequence). The CDR3 covers 13 residues. The V and J ends lost 6 bases and 5 bases respectively, with 13 bases between them. CDR3 region: CSAQKDLNEKLFF. The CDR3 DNA sequence: TGCAGTGCACAGAAGGATTTAAATGAAAAACTGTTTTTT.

The chain recombines TRBV14 with TRBJ2-3, with 7 positions matching TRBD2. The CDR3 contains 17 residues. Germline V gene sequence: CDR1 SGHDN, CDR2 FVKESK. J gave up 2 bases and V 3 bases, and 11 bases lay outside the gene matches. In nucleotides, the CDR3 is TGTGCCAGCAGCCAGATGACTAGCTCCTTGTCCACAGATACGCAGTATTTT. It is translated as CASSQMTSSLSTDTQYF.

This clonotype was seen at least ten times. The rearrangement joins TRBV6-2 or TRBV6-3 to TRBJ2-5; 9 nucleotides align to TRBD2. Germline values: CDR1 MNHEY, CDR2 SVGEGT. The CDR3 is 17 amino acids. The trim removed 5 bases at V and 1 base at J, leaving 11 bases unmatched. CDR3 in DNA: TGTGCCAGCAGTCGGACGATCCCGGGACTAGCCCAAGAGACCCAGTACTTC. Its protein product is CASSRTIPGLAQETQYF.

This sequence joins TRBV24-1 and TRBJ2-3; D possibly corresponds to TRBD2 (6 bases). CDR3 length equals 11 residues. Between the trimmed V and J ends, which lost 9 bases and 6 bases, there was a span of 9 bases. CDR1 and CDR2 from the germline V gene are KGHDR and SFDVKD. The CDR3 here is CATQGLDTQYF. CDR3 sequence (DNA): TGTGCCACCCAGGGACTCGATACGCAGTATTTT.

This clonotype has a count of ten or more. The chain links TRBV20-1 to TRBJ2-7, with D possibly being TRBD2 (6 bases). The CDR3 length is 14 residues. With 6 bases removed from V and 1 base from J, the gap between germline ends came to 16 bases. CDR1 is DFQATT and CDR2 is SNEGSKA in the germline V gene (reference sequence). The CDR3 region has the DNA TGCAGTGCCCTTCGGGGGACGGCGTCCTACGAGCAGTACTTC. Its translation is CSALRGTASYEQYF.

This clonotype was recorded many times. The chain recombines TRBV10-3 with TRBJ2-7, with 12 positions matching TRBD1. V was pared by 8 bases and J by 3 bases, with 17 bases of the junction left unmatched. The length of the CDR3 is 18 residues. In germline, CDR1 is ENHRY, CDR2 SYGVKD. The CDR3 DNA reads as TGTGCCATCGGGACAGGGGGCAGTTGGACTAGCGGATACTACGAGCAGTACTTC. It encodes CAIGTGGSWTSGYYEQYF.

This rearrangement joins TRBV28 to TRBJ2-7; D possibly corresponds to TRBD1 (7 bases). V lost 8 bases to trimming and J lost 3 bases, with 20 bases between them. CDR1 is MDHEN and CDR2 is SYDVKM in the germline V gene. The CDR3 loop spans 15 amino acids. This chain's CDR3 is CASGPPKQGGYEQYF. CDR3 in DNA: TGTGCCAGCGGACCCCCCAAGCAGGGGGGCTACGAGCAGTACTTC.

The chain employs TRBV11-1 and TRBJ2-7; D uncertain. V gave up 5 bases and J gave up 3 bases, with 8 bases separating them. This CDR3 is 12 amino acids long. Germline values: CDR1 SGHAT, CDR2 FQDESV (reference sequence). The CDR3 protein is CASSPRRYEQYF. The CDR3 nucleotides are TGTGCCAGCAGCCCCCGCCGCTACGAGCAGTACTTC.

V and J are TRBV6-2 or TRBV6-3 and TRBJ2-5, with TRBD2 as a possible D gene (7 bases). The CDR3 is 14 residues long. Germline V gene sequence: CDR1 MNHEY, CDR2 SVGEGT. With 2 bases removed from V and 4 bases from J, the gap between germline ends came to 11 bases. This CDR3 reads CASSYRGGVETQYF. The CDR3 bases are TGTGCCAGCAGTTACCGCGGGGGCGTAGAGACCCAGTACTTC.

This clonotype was detected only a few times. The chain uses TRBV6-5 and TRBJ2-1, with 12 bases matching TRBD2. The CDR3 totals 12 residues. Unmatched junction bases numbered 5, after V lost 11 bases and J lost 9 bases. CDR1 MNHEY and CDR2 SVGAGI come from the germline V gene. CDR3 amino acids: CASRLAGAEQFF. The CDR3 bases are TGTGCCTCGAGACTAGCGGGAGCTGAGCAGTTCTTC.

Ten or more counts support this clonotype. The chain recombines TRBV7-9 with TRBJ2-1; D is ambiguous. Germline V CDR1 and CDR2: SEHNR, FQNEAQ (reference sequence). The CDR3 length is 15 residues. Deletions cut 5 bases from V and 5 bases from J, with 16 bases between. CDR3 nucleotides: TGTGCCAGCAGCCAAAAAATTAGGCTAGACAATGAGCAGTTCTTC. Translating gives CASSQKIRLDNEQFF.

This clonotype was seen ten or more times. The gene calls are TRBV20-1 and TRBJ2-7; 11 positions agree with TRBD1. This CDR3 is built from 14 residues. Germline CDR1 is DFQATT and CDR2 is SNEGSKA (reference sequence). J gave up 5 bases and V 6 bases, and 9 bases lay outside the gene matches. CDR3 amino acids: CSASDRGRVNEQYF. The CDR3 nucleotides read TGCAGTGCCTCGGACAGGGGGCGGGTCAACGAGCAGTACTTC.

The genes are TRBV20-1 and TRBJ2-1, with 9 bases matching TRBD2. This CDR3 spans 15 amino acids. The V segment lost 0 bases and the J segment 8 bases; nucleotides outside the gene matches: 8. Germline V CDR1 and CDR2: DFQATT, SNEGSKA (reference sequence). CDR3 region: CSAREGSGSPDEQFF. The CDR3 DNA reads TGCAGTGCTAGAGAGGGTAGCGGGAGTCCCGATGAGCAGTTCTTC.

This clonotype was seen a handful of times. The CDR3 coding sequence is TGTGCCAGCAGCTCCGGGACAAAGAACAATGAGCAGTTCTTC. Translated, it gives CASSSGTKNNEQFF. V and J are TRBV11-2 and TRBJ2-1; a possible D gene is TRBD1 (6 bases). This CDR3 region has 14 residues. V lost 4 bases to trimming and J lost 5 bases, with 12 bases between them. The germline gives CDR1 SGHAT, CDR2 FQNNGV.

The sample holds a few counts of this clonotype. The chain employs TRBV9 and TRBJ2-3; D is unclear. The CDR3 has 17 amino acids. Trimming shortened V by 0 bases and J by 2 bases, and 16 bases separated the two germline ends. Looked up from germline, CDR1 is SGDLS and CDR2 is YYNGEE. The CDR3 region is CASSVEGSAGPTDTQYF. The CDR3 nucleotides are TGTGCCAGCAGCGTAGAAGGTTCGGCCGGGCCCACAGATACGCAGTATTTT.

The table lists this clonotype with a few counts. The chain is built from TRBV7-8 and TRBJ1-1, with 7 nucleotides matching TRBD1. The trim removed 0 bases at V and 1 base at J, leaving 2 bases unmatched. The V gene's germline CDR1 is SGHVS and CDR2 FQNEAQ. The CDR3 contains 15 residues. CDR3 sequence: CASSLAGTANTEAFF. DNA of the CDR3: TGTGCCAGCAGCTTAGCCGGGACAGCGAACACTGAAGCTTTCTTT.

This clonotype has a count of ten or more. The V and J genes are TRBV6-5 and TRBJ2-2; D is perhaps TRBD1 (5 bases). V shed 4 bases and J shed 4 bases, with 13 bases lying between them. Germline CDR1 is MNHEY and CDR2 is SVGAGI. The CDR3 consists of 15 residues. CDR3 region: CASSSRLRVTGELFF. DNA for the CDR3: TGTGCCAGCAGTTCGCGCCTCAGGGTCACCGGGGAGCTGTTTTTT.

Many counts were recorded for this clonotype. CDR3 protein: CASTPLGRGPNSPLHF. CDR3 nucleotides: TGCGCCAGCACCCCACTCGGCAGGGGGCCGAATTCACCCCTCCACTTT. The rearrangement links TRBV5-1 to TRBJ1-6, with 8 positions matching TRBD1. Looked up from germline, CDR1 is SGHRS and CDR2 is YFSETQ. CDR3 length: 16 amino acids. Germline trimming cut 6 bases from V and 7 bases from J; bases unmatched to any gene: 12.

A few counts support this clonotype. The V call is TRBV5-1, the J call TRBJ2-3; 7 bases are a match to TRBD2. The CDR3 is 20 amino acids. Germline CDR1 SGHRS, CDR2 YFSETQ. V lost 4 bases and J lost 1; bases outside the gene matches: 21. The CDR3 nucleotides are TGCGCCAGCAGCCCGACCCCACCTTCGCTAGCGGTGGGGGGCACAGATACGCAGTATTTT. It yields the protein CASSPTPPSLAVGGTDTQYF.

This clonotype came up many times. This rearrangement joins TRBV12-3 or TRBV12-4 to TRBJ2-3, with D hard to call. The CDR3 runs 16 residues. With 2 bases removed from V and 0 bases from J, the gap between germline ends came to 12 bases. The CDR3 is CASSLYGLVSTDTQYF. DNA of the CDR3: TGTGCCAGCAGTTTATACGGATTAGTAAGCACAGATACGCAGTATTTT.